This T cell receptor (beta chain) came from a study of T-cell memory formation after mild COVID-19 (dated by TCRdb to the early 2020s). Background on the whole study: TCR sequence clusters from the two donors were largely donor specific. In a couple of donors, T-cell clones that expanded and contracted after mild COVID-19 were followed by sequencing TCRalpha and TCRbeta repertoires longitudinally. The cohort was made up of two young adult volunteers, one female and one male, who were previously healthy. The investigation overall reported the following: Some responding clones were detected in pre-infection memory, which suggested that pre-existing cross-reactive memory T cells had joined the SARS-CoV-2 response. The second-wave clones that peaked on day 37 were not confirmed to be SARS-CoV-2 specific. The study included only a couple of mild cases, and larger cohorts that include severe cases with pre-infection samples were judged to be necessary. Clones that contracted from day 15 to 85 showed balanced CD4/CD8 phenotypes, whereas a second wave of clones that expanded from day 15 to 37 leaned towards CD4+. Contracting CD4+ clones turned up mainly in the CM and EM memory subsets, whereas EMRA was where CD8+ clones were enriched.

V loses 8 bases of germline sequence and J loses 2 bases, and the interval between the two ends is 21 bases. The germline V gene (reference sequence) sets CDR1 to SEHNR and CDR2 to FQNEAQ. Spanning cysteine to phenylalanine, the CDR3 consists of 17 amino acids. Solely the CDR3 DNA is kept, with 51 bases framed from the first base. Sequenced on an Illumina NovaSeq 6000. TCRalpha and TCRbeta cDNA libraries were constructed by 5'RACE with constant-segment primers, with sample barcodes and unique molecular identifiers being introduced. Trizol reagent was used to extract RNA from every sample. The libraries were amplified in two PCR steps, and the second step added a second sample barcode and Illumina TruSeq adapters. Sequencing of libraries was performed on an Illumina NovaSeq with 2 x 150 bp paired-end reads. From the authors' description of their analysis: Reads were demultiplexed and collapsed into UMI-guided consensus sequences with migec v1.2.7. Using mixcr v2.1.11, UMI consensuses were aligned to TRA and TRB V and J templates and then assembled into clonotypes. A clonotype was counted as expanded or contracted only if both edgeR and NoisET called the change significant, with noise models trained on biological replicates. For edgeR calls, the thresholds were a false discovery rate-adjusted p below 0.01 and a log2 fold-change of 1. As an exploratory analysis of dynamics, PCA with hierarchical clustering was applied to max-normalized trajectories of the 1000 most abundant clonotypes. Separately sequenced CD4+ and CD8+ repertoires were used to assign a CD4 or CD8 phenotype to each responding clone. The raw public data were reprocessed by TCRdb itself: fastp quality trimming at Q25, MiXCR clonotype calling, in-frame beta chains only. When rows share a CDR3 protein, they turn into one entry using the most common DNA and genes. TCRdb assigned the V and J calls; the authors' analysis was not used. This sample comprises 250,000 or so distinct CDR3 sequences, around 17% of them detected only once. 20% to 25% of the sample lies in the top ten.

PBMCs were isolated by Ficoll-Paque density gradient centrifugation. This clonotype was detected ten times or more. Its antigen is still unknown. Base qualities are missing; no much larger clone stands one base away. The clonotype originates from a man aged 18 to 29 who had mild COVID-19 (a few samples of this study predate the infection). The sample titles of this study are shuffled in the database, so cell type and time point are left out; the donor was told from shared clones. Recombination linked TRBV7-9 to TRBJ2-2, with the D gene not confidently named. The sample consisted of PBMCs or a T cell subset sorted from them (not recorded which). DNA sequence: TGTGCCAGCCGAAATTGGGTCGGGCGTCACAACACCGGGGAGCTGTTTTTT. It specifies CASRNWVGRHNTGELFF.